These T cell receptor beta chains were read from a single sample in a study of T-cell memory formation after mild COVID-19. In TCRdb, the 5' RACE reads were re-called with MiXCR into one record per CDR3 protein. The table lists approximately 450,000 distinct CDR3 sequences, 18% of them singletons. The specimen sequenced was PBMCs or a T cell subset sorted from them (not recorded which). The receptor set was obtained from an adult woman who had mild COVID-19 (a few samples of this study predate the infection). Cell type and time point are not known. Each CDR3 is given with its conserved first and last residue. D genes are given only for firm matches. Clone size is stated in some rows and not others, as once, few, many or a class when expanded.

clone size: few; J gene: TRBJ2-5; CDR3 length: 12; V gene: TRBV20-1; D gene: NA; CDR3 protein: CSASNREETQYF; CDR3 DNA: TGCAGTGCTAGTAACAGGGAAGAGACCCAGTACTTC
clone size: many; J gene: TRBJ2-1; CDR3 length: 13; V gene: TRBV12-3/TRBV12-4; D gene: NA; CDR3 protein: CASSLGGYNEQFF; CDR3 DNA: TGTGCCAGCAGCTTAGGGGGGTACAATGAGCAGTTCTTC
clone size: few; J gene: TRBJ2-7; CDR3 length: 14; V gene: TRBV6-1; D gene: TRBD2; CDR3 protein: CASSEAMGGVEQYF; CDR3 DNA: TGTGCCAGCAGTGAAGCGATGGGGGGGGTCGAGCAGTACTTC
clone size: few; J gene: TRBJ2-7; CDR3 length: 12; V gene: TRBV28; D gene: NA; CDR3 protein: CASSPGRWALHF; CDR3 DNA: TGTGCCAGCAGCCCTGGGCGGTGGGCCCTGCACTTC
clone size: NA; J gene: TRBJ1-6; CDR3 length: 15; V gene: TRBV5-6; D gene: NA; CDR3 protein: CASSPQDRSNSPLHF; CDR3 DNA: TGTGCCAGCAGCCCTCAGGACAGATCAAATTCACCCCTCCACTTT
clone size: few; J gene: TRBJ1-2; CDR3 length: 11; V gene: TRBV6-5; D gene: NA; CDR3 protein: CASRAGIGYTF; CDR3 DNA: TGTGCCAGCAGGGCCGGGATTGGCTACACCTTC
clone size: few; J gene: TRBJ2-1; CDR3 length: 14; V gene: TRBV9; D gene: TRBD2; CDR3 protein: CASSPREAQLGQFF; CDR3 DNA: TGTGCCAGCAGCCCCCGGGAGGCCCAGCTGGGGCAGTTCTTC
clone size: NA; J gene: TRBJ2-1; CDR3 length: 15; V gene: TRBV4-1; D gene: TRBD1; CDR3 protein: CASSSQGAHWNEQFF; CDR3 DNA: TGCGCCAGCAGTTCACAGGGGGCTCATTGGAATGAGCAGTTCTTC
clone size: few; J gene: TRBJ1-2; CDR3 length: 14; V gene: TRBV12-3/TRBV12-4; D gene: TRBD1; CDR3 protein: CASGATGRGHGYTF; CDR3 DNA: TGTGCCAGCGGCGCTACAGGCAGGGGGCATGGCTACACCTTC
clone size: NA; J gene: TRBJ2-3; CDR3 length: 18; V gene: TRBV7-2; D gene: TRBD2; CDR3 protein: CASSSPGTSGGVTDTQYF; CDR3 DNA: TGTGCCAGCAGCTCTCCCGGGACTAGCGGGGGGGTAACAGATACGCAGTATTTT
clone size: few; J gene: TRBJ1-6; CDR3 length: 13; V gene: TRBV6-1; D gene: NA; CDR3 protein: CASIERNNSPLHF; CDR3 DNA: TGTGCCAGCATTGAGCGAAATAATTCACCCCTCCACTTT
clone size: few; J gene: TRBJ2-7; CDR3 length: 15; V gene: TRBV11-2; D gene: NA; CDR3 protein: CASSPPFEGSFGQYF; CDR3 DNA: TGTGCCAGCAGCCCCCCGTTTGAGGGTTCATTTGGGCAGTACTTC
clone size: NA; J gene: TRBJ2-5; CDR3 length: 15; V gene: TRBV3-1; D gene: TRBD1; CDR3 protein: CASSQGSGGIETQYF; CDR3 DNA: TGTGCCAGCAGCCAAGGATCAGGGGGCATTGAGACCCAGTACTTC
clone size: NA; J gene: TRBJ2-7; CDR3 length: 15; V gene: TRBV20-1; D gene: TRBD1; CDR3 protein: CSARALTGGSYEQYF; CDR3 DNA: TGCAGTGCTAGAGCCTTGACAGGGGGATCCTACGAGCAGTACTTC
clone size: few; J gene: TRBJ1-2; CDR3 length: 13; V gene: TRBV19; D gene: NA; CDR3 protein: CASSINRNYGYTF; CDR3 DNA: TGTGCCAGTAGTATTAACAGGAACTATGGCTACACCTTC
clone size: NA; J gene: TRBJ2-3; CDR3 length: 16; V gene: TRBV24-1; D gene: NA; CDR3 protein: CATSDPSTRGTDTQYF; CDR3 DNA: TGTGCCACCAGTGATCCCTCTACTCGTGGCACAGATACGCAGTATTTT
clone size: many; J gene: TRBJ2-1; CDR3 length: 15; V gene: TRBV4-3; D gene: TRBD2; CDR3 protein: CASSPEGLAINEQFF; CDR3 DNA: TGCGCCAGCAGCCCCGAGGGACTAGCTATCAATGAGCAGTTCTTC
clone size: NA; J gene: TRBJ2-7; CDR3 length: 15; V gene: TRBV7-2; D gene: NA; CDR3 protein: CASSLRGLYSYEQYF; CDR3 DNA: TGTGCCAGCAGCCTCCGTGGACTATACTCCTACGAGCAGTACTTC
clone size: NA; J gene: TRBJ2-1; CDR3 length: 15; V gene: TRBV12-3/TRBV12-4; D gene: TRBD2; CDR3 protein: CASSLDSGGYNEQFF; CDR3 DNA: TGTGCCAGCAGTTTAGATAGCGGGGGGTACAATGAGCAGTTCTTC
clone size: few; J gene: TRBJ2-3; CDR3 length: 12; V gene: TRBV6-5; D gene: NA; CDR3 protein: CASSYFERGQYF; CDR3 DNA: TGTGCCAGCAGTTACTTCGAGAGGGGGCAGTATTTT
clone size: NA; J gene: TRBJ1-5; CDR3 length: 14; V gene: TRBV12-3/TRBV12-4; D gene: NA; CDR3 protein: CASSLSGDLRPQHF; CDR3 DNA: TGTGCCAGCAGTTTATCAGGGGATCTTCGGCCCCAGCATTTT
clone size: NA; J gene: TRBJ2-3; CDR3 length: 14; V gene: TRBV20-1; D gene: TRBD2; CDR3 protein: CSARRGGRTDTQYF; CDR3 DNA: TGCAGTGCTAGGAGGGGAGGGCGTACAGATACGCAGTATTTT
clone size: few; J gene: TRBJ2-1; CDR3 length: 14; V gene: TRBV15; D gene: TRBD2; CDR3 protein: CATSSWTSVDEQFF; CDR3 DNA: TGTGCCACCAGCAGTTGGACTAGCGTGGATGAGCAGTTCTTC